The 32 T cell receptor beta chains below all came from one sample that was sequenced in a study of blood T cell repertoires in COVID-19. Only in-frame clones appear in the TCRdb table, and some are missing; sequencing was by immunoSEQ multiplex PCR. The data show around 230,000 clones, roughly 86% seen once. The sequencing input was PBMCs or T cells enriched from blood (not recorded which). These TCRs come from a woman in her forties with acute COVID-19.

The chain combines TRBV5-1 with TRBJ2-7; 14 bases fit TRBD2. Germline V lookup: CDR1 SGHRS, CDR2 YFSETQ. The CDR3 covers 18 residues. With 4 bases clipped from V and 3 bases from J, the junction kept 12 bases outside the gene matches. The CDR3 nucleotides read TGCGCCAGCAGCCAAGGGACTAGCGGGAGTCTCGGGGTCTACGAGCAGTACTTC. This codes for CASSQGTSGSLGVYEQYF.

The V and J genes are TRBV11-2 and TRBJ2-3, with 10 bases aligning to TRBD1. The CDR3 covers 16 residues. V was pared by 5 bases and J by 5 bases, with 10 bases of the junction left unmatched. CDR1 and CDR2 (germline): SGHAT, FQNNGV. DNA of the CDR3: TGTGCCAGCAGCCGTCCCGGACAGGGGGGAGGAGATACGCAGTATTTT. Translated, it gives CASSRPGQGGGDTQYF.

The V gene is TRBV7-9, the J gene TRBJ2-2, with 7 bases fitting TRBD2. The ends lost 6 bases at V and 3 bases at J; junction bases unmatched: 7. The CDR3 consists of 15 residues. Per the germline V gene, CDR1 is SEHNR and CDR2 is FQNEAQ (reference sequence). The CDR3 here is CASRYSGSDTGELFF. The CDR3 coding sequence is TGTGCCAGCAGATATAGCGGGTCGGACACCGGGGAGCTGTTTTTT.

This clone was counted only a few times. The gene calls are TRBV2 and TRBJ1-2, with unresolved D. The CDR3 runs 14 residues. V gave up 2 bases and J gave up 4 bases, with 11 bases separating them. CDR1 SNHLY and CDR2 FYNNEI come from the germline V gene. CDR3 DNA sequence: TGTGCCAGCAGTGAAAATCCGGGAATCTATGGCTACACCTTC. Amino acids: CASSENPGIYGYTF.

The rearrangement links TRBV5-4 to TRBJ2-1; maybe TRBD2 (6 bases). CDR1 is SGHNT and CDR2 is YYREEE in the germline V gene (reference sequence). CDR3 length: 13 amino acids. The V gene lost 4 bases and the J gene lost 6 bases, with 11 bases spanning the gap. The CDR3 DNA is TGTGCCAGCAGCGCGGGACTTATCAATGAGCAGTTCTTC. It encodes CASSAGLINEQFF.

CDR3 loop: CASSQVTPGTDTQYF. CDR3 nucleotide sequence: TGTGCCAGCAGCCAAGTTACTCCAGGTACAGATACGCAGTATTTT. V usage is TRBV3-1 (or the pseudogene TRBV3-2) and J usage is TRBJ2-3; no firm D call. The germline V gene has CDR1 LGHDT and CDR2 YNNKEL (reference sequence). V lost 1 base and J 3 bases, leaving 11 bases between the germline ends. The CDR3 is 15 amino acids.

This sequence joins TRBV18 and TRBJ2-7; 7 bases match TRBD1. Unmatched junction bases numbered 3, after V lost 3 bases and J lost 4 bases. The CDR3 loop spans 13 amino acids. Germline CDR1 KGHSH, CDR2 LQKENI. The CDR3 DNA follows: TGTGCCAGCTCACCCGGGACAGTTTACGAGCAGTACTTC. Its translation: CASSPGTVYEQYF.

CDR3 region: CASSLGGQPGGYTF. CDR3 DNA sequence: TGTGCCAGCAGCTTGGGCGGACAACCTGGTGGCTACACCTTC. The chain carries TRBV7-9 and TRBJ1-2; D might be TRBD1 (5 bases). Trimming took 3 bases from V and 7 from J, leaving 15 bases between them. The CDR3 extends over 14 amino acids. Germline assignment: CDR1 SEHNR and CDR2 FQNEAQ (reference sequence).

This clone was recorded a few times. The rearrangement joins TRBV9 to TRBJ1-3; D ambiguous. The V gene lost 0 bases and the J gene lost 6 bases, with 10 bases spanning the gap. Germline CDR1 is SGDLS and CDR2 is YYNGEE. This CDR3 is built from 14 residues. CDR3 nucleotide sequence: TGTGCCAGCAGCGTAGATCCGGTTACAAACACCATATATTTT. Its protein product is CASSVDPVTNTIYF.

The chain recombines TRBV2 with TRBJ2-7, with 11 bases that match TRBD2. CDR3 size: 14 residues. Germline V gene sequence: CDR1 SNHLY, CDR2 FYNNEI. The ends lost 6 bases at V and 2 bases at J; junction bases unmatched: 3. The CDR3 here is CASRGTSGTYEQYF. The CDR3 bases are TGTGCCAGCAGGGGGACTAGCGGAACCTACGAGCAGTACTTC.

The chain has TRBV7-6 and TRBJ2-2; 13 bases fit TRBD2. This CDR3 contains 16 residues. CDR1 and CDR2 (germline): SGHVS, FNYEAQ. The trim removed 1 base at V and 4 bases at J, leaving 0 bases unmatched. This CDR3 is CASSLGTSGSTGELFF. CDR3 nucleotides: TGTGCCAGCAGCTTAGGGACTAGCGGGAGCACCGGGGAGCTGTTTTTT.

The CDR3 reads CACWDSSYEQYF. The CDR3 nucleotides are TGTGCCTGCTGGGACAGCTCCTACGAGCAGTACTTC. The chain recombines TRBV30 with TRBJ2-7, with 7 positions matching TRBD1. In germline, CDR1 is GTSNPN, CDR2 SVGIG (reference sequence). Losses at the gene ends were 6 bases for V and 0 bases for J; bases not matched to a gene: 2. The CDR3 sequence is 12 residues long.

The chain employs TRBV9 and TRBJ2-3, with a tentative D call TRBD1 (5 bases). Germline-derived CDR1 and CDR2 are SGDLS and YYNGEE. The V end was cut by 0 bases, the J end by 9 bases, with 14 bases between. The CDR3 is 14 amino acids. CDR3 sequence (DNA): TGTGCCAGCAGCGTAGGGTCCATGCAGGGAACGCAGTATTTT. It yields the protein CASSVGSMQGTQYF.

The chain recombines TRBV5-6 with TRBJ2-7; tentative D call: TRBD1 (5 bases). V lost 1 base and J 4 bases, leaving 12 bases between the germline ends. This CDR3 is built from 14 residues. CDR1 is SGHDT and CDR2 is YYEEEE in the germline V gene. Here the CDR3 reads CASSLSAGSYEQYF. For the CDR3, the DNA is TGTGCCAGCAGCTTGTCGGCAGGGTCATACGAGCAGTACTTC.

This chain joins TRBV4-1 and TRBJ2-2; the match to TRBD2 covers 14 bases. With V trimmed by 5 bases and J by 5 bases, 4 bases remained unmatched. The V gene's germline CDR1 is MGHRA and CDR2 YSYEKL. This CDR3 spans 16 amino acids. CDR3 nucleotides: TGCGCCAGCAGCTCCCGGACTAGCGGGAGGACCGGGGAGCTGTTTTTT. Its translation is CASSSRTSGRTGELFF.

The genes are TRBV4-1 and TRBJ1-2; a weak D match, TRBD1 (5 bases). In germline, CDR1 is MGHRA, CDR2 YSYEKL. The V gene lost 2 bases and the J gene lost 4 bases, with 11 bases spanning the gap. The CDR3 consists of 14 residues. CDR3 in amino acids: CASSQNRGSYGYTF. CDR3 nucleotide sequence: TGCGCCAGCAGCCAAAATAGGGGTAGCTATGGCTACACCTTC.

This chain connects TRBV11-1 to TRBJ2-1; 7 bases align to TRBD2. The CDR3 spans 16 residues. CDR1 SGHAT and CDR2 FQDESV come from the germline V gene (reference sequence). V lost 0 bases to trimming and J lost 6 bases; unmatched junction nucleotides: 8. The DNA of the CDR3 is TGTGCCAGCAGCTTAGCGGAGCGGGAAATTCCCAATGAGCAGTTCTTC. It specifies CASSLAEREIPNEQFF.

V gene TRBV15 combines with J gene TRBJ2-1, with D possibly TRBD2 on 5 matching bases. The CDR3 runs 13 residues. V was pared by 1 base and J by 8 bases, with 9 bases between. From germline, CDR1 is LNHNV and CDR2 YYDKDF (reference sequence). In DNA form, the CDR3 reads TGTGCCACCAGCAGAGCTGGGAGCGATGAGCAGTTCTTC. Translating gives CATSRAGSDEQFF.

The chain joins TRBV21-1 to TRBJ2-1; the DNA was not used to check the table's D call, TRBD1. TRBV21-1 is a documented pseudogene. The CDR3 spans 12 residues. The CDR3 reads CASGLSYNEQFF. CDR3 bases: TGTGCCAGCGGGCTGTCCTACAATGAGCAGTTCTTC.

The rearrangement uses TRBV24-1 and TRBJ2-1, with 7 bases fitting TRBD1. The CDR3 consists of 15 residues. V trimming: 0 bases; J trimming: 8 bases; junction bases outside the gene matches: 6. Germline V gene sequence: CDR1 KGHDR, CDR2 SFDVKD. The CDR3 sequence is CATSDLRQGVDEQFF. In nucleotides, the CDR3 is TGTGCCACCAGTGATTTGCGACAGGGTGTCGATGAGCAGTTCTTC.

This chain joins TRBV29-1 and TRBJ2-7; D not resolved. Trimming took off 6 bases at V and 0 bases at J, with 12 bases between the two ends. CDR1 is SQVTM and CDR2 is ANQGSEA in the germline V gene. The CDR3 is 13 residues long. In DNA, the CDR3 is TGCAGCGTCGGAGCCGTCGGCTCCTACGAGCAGTACTTC. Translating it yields CSVGAVGSYEQYF.

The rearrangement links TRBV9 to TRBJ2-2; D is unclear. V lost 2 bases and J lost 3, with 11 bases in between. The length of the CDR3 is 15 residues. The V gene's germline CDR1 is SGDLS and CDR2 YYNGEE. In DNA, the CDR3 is TGTGCCAGCAGCGTGACTCCGGTGGACACCGGGGAGCTGTTTTTT. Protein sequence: CASSVTPVDTGELFF.

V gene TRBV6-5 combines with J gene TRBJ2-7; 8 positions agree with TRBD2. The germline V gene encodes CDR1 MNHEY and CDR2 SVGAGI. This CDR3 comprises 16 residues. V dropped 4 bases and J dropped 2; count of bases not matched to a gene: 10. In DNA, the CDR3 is TGTGCCAGCAGTTGGGGACTGGGACTAGATGCCTACGAGCAGTACTTC. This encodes CASSWGLGLDAYEQYF.

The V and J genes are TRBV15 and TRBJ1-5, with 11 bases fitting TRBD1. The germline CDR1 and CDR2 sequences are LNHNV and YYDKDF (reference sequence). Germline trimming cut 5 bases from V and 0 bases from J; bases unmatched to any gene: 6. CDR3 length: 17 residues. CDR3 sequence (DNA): TGTGCCACCAGCGGCCGGGACAGGGGGTTTAGCAATCAGCCCCAGCATTTT. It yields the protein CATSGRDRGFSNQPQHF.

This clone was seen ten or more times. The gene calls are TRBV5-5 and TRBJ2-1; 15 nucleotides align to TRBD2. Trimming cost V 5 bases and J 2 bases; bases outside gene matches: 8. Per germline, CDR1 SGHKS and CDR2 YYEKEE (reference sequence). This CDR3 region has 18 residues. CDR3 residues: CASSPGTSGRSPYNEQFF. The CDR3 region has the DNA TGTGCCAGCAGTCCCGGGACTAGCGGGAGGTCCCCCTACAATGAGCAGTTCTTC.

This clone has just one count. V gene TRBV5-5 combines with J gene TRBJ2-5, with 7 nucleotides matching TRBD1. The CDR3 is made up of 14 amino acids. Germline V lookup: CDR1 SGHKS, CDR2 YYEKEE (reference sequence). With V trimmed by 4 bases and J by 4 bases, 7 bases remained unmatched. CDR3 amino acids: CASSLTHRGETQYF. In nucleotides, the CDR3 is TGTGCCAGCAGCCTAACTCACAGGGGAGAGACCCAGTACTTC.

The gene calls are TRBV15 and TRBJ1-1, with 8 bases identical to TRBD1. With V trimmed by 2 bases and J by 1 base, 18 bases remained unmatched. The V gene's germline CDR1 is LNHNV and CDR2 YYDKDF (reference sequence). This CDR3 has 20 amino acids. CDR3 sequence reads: CATSRSRRTGLGIKNTEAFF. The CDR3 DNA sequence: TGTGCCACCAGCAGATCGCGGAGGACAGGGCTAGGGATTAAGAACACTGAAGCTTTCTTT.

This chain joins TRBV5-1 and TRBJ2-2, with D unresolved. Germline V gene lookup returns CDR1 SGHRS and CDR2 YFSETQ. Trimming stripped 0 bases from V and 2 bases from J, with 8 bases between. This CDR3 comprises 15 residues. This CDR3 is CASSLDAENTGELFF. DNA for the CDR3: TGCGCCAGCAGCTTGGATGCGGAAAACACCGGGGAGCTGTTTTTT.

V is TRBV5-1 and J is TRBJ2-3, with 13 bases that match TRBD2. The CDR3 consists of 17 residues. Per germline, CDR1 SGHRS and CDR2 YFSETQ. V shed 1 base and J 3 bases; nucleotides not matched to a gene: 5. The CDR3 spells CASSLLLAGGPTDTQYF. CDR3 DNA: TGCGCCAGCAGCTTGCTACTAGCGGGAGGGCCAACAGATACGCAGTATTTT.

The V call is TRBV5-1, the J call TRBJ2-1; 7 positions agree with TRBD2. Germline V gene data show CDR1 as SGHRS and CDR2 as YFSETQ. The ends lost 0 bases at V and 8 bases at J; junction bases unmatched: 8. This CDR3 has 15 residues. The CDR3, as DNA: TGCGCCAGCAGCTTGGTGGGGGAGGGGAGAGATGAGCAGTTCTTC. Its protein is CASSLVGEGRDEQFF.

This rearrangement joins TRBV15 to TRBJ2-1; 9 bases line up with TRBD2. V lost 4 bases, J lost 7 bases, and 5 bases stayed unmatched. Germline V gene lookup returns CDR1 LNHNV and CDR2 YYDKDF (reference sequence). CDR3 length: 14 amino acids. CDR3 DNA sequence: TGTGCCACCAGCACAGCGGGAGGCTTGAATGAGCAGTTCTTC. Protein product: CATSTAGGLNEQFF.

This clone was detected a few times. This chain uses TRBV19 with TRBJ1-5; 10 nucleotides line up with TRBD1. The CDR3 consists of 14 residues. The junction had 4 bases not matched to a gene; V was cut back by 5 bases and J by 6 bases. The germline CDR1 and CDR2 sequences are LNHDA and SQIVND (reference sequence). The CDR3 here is CASSADRGLQPQHF. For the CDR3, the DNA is TGTGCCAGTAGTGCCGACAGGGGGCTTCAGCCCCAGCATTTT. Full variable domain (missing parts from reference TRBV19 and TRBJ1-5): DGGITQSPKYLFRKEGQNVTLSCEQNLNHDAMYWYRQDPGQGLRLIYYSQIVNDFQKGDIAEGYSVSREKKESFPLTVTSAQKNPTAFYLCASSADRGLQPQHFGDGTRLSIL.